This TCR beta chain originates from a study of neurological immune-mediated disorders. This clonotype was observed at least ten times. 5'RACE generated cDNA with 10-nucleotide random UMIs. From 15-18 subjects, each sequencing run yielded over 160 million TCR-beta sequences. TCRdb processed the 5' RACE reads anew with MiXCR; each CDR3 protein has one entry. This sample has roughly 48,000 distinct CDR3 sequences, with about 12% found just once. The time point: longitudinal time-point 3. It was from 2 million PBMCs stored at -80 C that the unsorted libraries were obtained. This CDR3 region has 15 residues. V lost 0 bases, J lost 0 bases, and 11 bases lay in between. CDR1 is DFQATT, CDR2 SNEGSKA, per germline (reference sequence).

The sequenced sample consisted of PBMCs. The gene calls are TRBV20-1 and TRBJ1-1; D is unresolved. This clonotype originated in a male donor with HTLV-1-associated myelopathy (HAM/TSP). The CDR3 bases are TGCAGTGCTAGAGATTCCGGACTCCTGAACACTGAAGCTTTCTTT. It codes for CSARDSGLLNTEAFF.